This T cell receptor (beta chain) was documented in a study of blood T cell repertoires in COVID-19. Per the authors' pipeline: By means of reference gene primer amplification, nucleated cell counts were estimated. Libraries were prepared by immunoSEQ multiplex PCR; TCRdb keeps only in-frame clonotypes and omits some of them. The V and J calls and clone size are taken from that table; D and trimming were inferred from the DNA. The top ten hold less than 11% of the sample, which has approximately 220,000 clones, roughly 80% seen once. The germline V and J ends were trimmed by 0 bases and 5 bases, with 8 bases remaining between them. The germline gives CDR1 SGDLS, CDR2 YYNGEE. The CDR3 runs to 13 residues. This clone was observed a handful of times.

This chain connects TRBV9 to TRBJ1-1; D uncertain. The source of this sequence is a woman aged 80 or over with acute or convalescent COVID-19. The sequenced material came from peripheral blood. The CDR3 region is CASSVAGRTEAFF. DNA for the CDR3: TGTGCCAGCAGCGTAGCAGGCCGAACTGAAGCTTTCTTT.